This record concerns one TCR beta chain sequence. TCR sequencing used cDNA made by reverse transcription of extracted RNA. Sequenced by immunoSEQ multiplex PCR; TCRdb stores in-frame clones only, minus some. The data show about 130,000 clones, about 50% seen once. These data are taken from a study of CD8+ T cells in alopecia areata. In the study overall: Once tofacitinib had been taken for 6 to 18 months, 6 months off drug followed.

Germline V lookup: CDR1 MNHNS, CDR2 SASEGT. V was clipped by 4 bases and J by 7 bases, with 16 bases between them. The CDR3 totals 15 residues. The receptor's source is a human donor with alopecia areata. The specimen comprised CD8+ T cells sorted from blood, sampled at week 0. This rearrangement joins TRBV6-1 to TRBJ2-2; D may be TRBD1 (5 bases). Here the CDR3 DNA reads TGTGCCAGCAGTGGGGCGCAGGGTCTTATCGGGGAGCTGTTTTTT. It encodes CASSGAQGLIGELFF.